A selection of T cell receptor beta chains follows, all from one sample in a study of blood T cells in healthy people across ages. Each CDR3 protein is one row after TCRdb ran MiXCR on the 5' RACE reads. Among about 730,000 distinct CDR3 sequences listed, roughly two fifths were seen once. Sequencing was carried out using blood. These receptor sequences come from a woman aged 60-70 years in good health. Each CDR3 is given with its conserved first and last residue. Each record gives: V gene, J gene, clone size, D gene, CDR3 protein, CDR3 DNA. D genes are given only for firm matches. Clone size, where shown, is once, few, many, or a class for clones that have expanded.

v_gene: TRBV7-2; j_gene: TRBJ1-2; abundance: once; d_gene: .; CDR3aa: CASSTEGGRGYTF; CDR3nt: TGTGCCAGCAGCACCGAGGGGGGGCGCGGCTACACCTTC
v_gene: TRBV10-3; j_gene: TRBJ1-2; abundance: few; d_gene: TRBD1; CDR3aa: CAITPGQGYGYTF; CDR3nt: TGTGCCATCACCCCGGGACAGGGTTATGGCTACACCTTC
v_gene: TRBV4-3; j_gene: TRBJ2-5; abundance: .; d_gene: .; CDR3aa: CASSQDLSYQETQYF; CDR3nt: TGCGCCAGCAGCCAAGATCTGTCCTACCAAGAGACCCAGTACTTC
v_gene: TRBV7-2; j_gene: TRBJ2-4; abundance: .; d_gene: .; CDR3aa: CASSGGGQLAKNIQYF; CDR3nt: TGTGCCAGCAGTGGGGGAGGACAGCTAGCCAAAAACATTCAGTACTTC
v_gene: TRBV30; j_gene: TRBJ2-7; abundance: few; d_gene: .; CDR3aa: CAWAGYYEQYF; CDR3nt: TGTGCCTGGGCCGGTTACTACGAGCAGTACTTC
v_gene: TRBV7-2; j_gene: TRBJ2-3; abundance: few; d_gene: .; CDR3aa: CASSWGRVPDTQYF; CDR3nt: TGTGCCAGCAGCTGGGGGCGGGTACCGGATACGCAGTATTTT
v_gene: TRBV4-3; j_gene: TRBJ2-1; abundance: many; d_gene: TRBD2; CDR3aa: CASSQVAGRAGEQFF; CDR3nt: TGCGCCAGCAGCCAAGTTGCCGGGAGGGCCGGGGAGCAGTTCTTC
v_gene: TRBV24-1; j_gene: TRBJ2-5; abundance: .; d_gene: .; CDR3aa: CATSESPGLLQDQYF; CDR3nt: TGTGCCACCAGTGAGTCACCGGGACTCCTCCAGGACCAGTACTTC
v_gene: TRBV7-2; j_gene: TRBJ2-3; abundance: .; d_gene: .; CDR3aa: CASSVRDTQYF; CDR3nt: TGTGCCAGCAGCGTTAGAGATACGCAGTATTTT
v_gene: TRBV5-1; j_gene: TRBJ1-2; abundance: few; d_gene: .; CDR3aa: CASSLATDLNYGYTF; CDR3nt: TGCGCCAGCAGCTTGGCCACGGATCTGAACTATGGCTACACCTTC
v_gene: TRBV7-2; j_gene: TRBJ1-1; abundance: once; d_gene: .; CDR3aa: CASSLLPSRASNTEAFF; CDR3nt: TGTGCCAGCAGCCTTCTCCCATCCAGGGCTTCCAACACTGAAGCTTTCTTT
v_gene: TRBV10-3; j_gene: TRBJ1-6; abundance: .; d_gene: TRBD1; CDR3aa: CAISVGTGSSYNSPLHF; CDR3nt: TGTGCCATCAGTGTAGGGACAGGAAGCTCCTATAATTCACCCCTCCACTTT
v_gene: TRBV11-3; j_gene: TRBJ2-1; abundance: .; d_gene: TRBD2; CDR3aa: CASSLGGGGAADEQFF; CDR3nt: TGTGCCAGCAGCTTAGGAGGCGGGGGGGCAGCCGATGAGCAGTTCTTC
v_gene: TRBV20-1; j_gene: TRBJ1-2; abundance: few; d_gene: .; CDR3aa: CSANDYGYTF; CDR3nt: TGCAGTGCTAATGACTATGGCTACACCTTC
v_gene: TRBV20-1; j_gene: TRBJ2-7; abundance: once; d_gene: .; CDR3aa: CSARESPPGLAYEQYF; CDR3nt: TGCAGTGCTAGAGAGAGCCCTCCGGGACTTGCCTACGAGCAGTACTTC
v_gene: TRBV13; j_gene: TRBJ1-5; abundance: once; d_gene: .; CDR3aa: CASSLTLDQPQHF; CDR3nt: TGTGCCAGCAGCTTAACCTTGGATCAGCCCCAGCATTTT
v_gene: TRBV7-6; j_gene: TRBJ2-1; abundance: few; d_gene: .; CDR3aa: CASSPGASSSYNEQFF; CDR3nt: TGTGCCAGCAGCCCCGGGGCGTCGAGCTCCTACAATGAGCAGTTCTTC
v_gene: TRBV24-1; j_gene: TRBJ1-2; abundance: .; d_gene: .; CDR3aa: CATSDAVEGDYTF; CDR3nt: TGTGCCACCAGTGATGCCGTGGAGGGGGACTACACCTTC
v_gene: TRBV24-1; j_gene: TRBJ2-5; abundance: .; d_gene: .; CDR3aa: CATSEPTGYGETQYF; CDR3nt: TGTGCCACCAGTGAACCTACAGGGTACGGCGAGACCCAGTACTTC
v_gene: TRBV5-1; j_gene: TRBJ2-3; abundance: .; d_gene: .; CDR3aa: CASSSTDLGDTQYF; CDR3nt: TGCGCCAGCAGCTCTACAGATCTGGGAGATACGCAGTATTTT
v_gene: TRBV27; j_gene: TRBJ2-6; abundance: once; d_gene: .; CDR3aa: CASRITGANALTF; CDR3nt: TGTGCCAGCAGGATAACCGGGGCCAACGCCCTGACTTTC
v_gene: TRBV5-5; j_gene: TRBJ2-1; abundance: .; d_gene: TRBD2; CDR3aa: CASKKLAGDNEQFF; CDR3nt: TGTGCCAGCAAGAAACTAGCGGGGGACAATGAGCAGTTCTTC
v_gene: TRBV29-1; j_gene: TRBJ1-1; abundance: .; d_gene: .; CDR3aa: CSVVGTVTEAFF; CDR3nt: TGCAGCGTTGTGGGGACGGTCACTGAAGCTTTCTTT
v_gene: TRBV4-3; j_gene: TRBJ2-1; abundance: .; d_gene: TRBD1; CDR3aa: CASSHGQASYNEQFF; CDR3nt: TGCGCCAGCAGCCATGGACAGGCTAGCTACAATGAGCAGTTCTTC
v_gene: TRBV5-1; j_gene: TRBJ2-7; abundance: .; d_gene: TRBD2; CDR3aa: CASSWTSGNDGFREQYF; CDR3nt: TGCGCCAGCAGCTGGACTAGCGGGAATGATGGTTTCCGTGAGCAGTACTTC
v_gene: TRBV11-2; j_gene: TRBJ2-7; abundance: few; d_gene: .; CDR3aa: CASSFFPGRSSYEQYF; CDR3nt: TGTGCCAGCAGTTTTTTCCCGGGACGGAGCTCCTACGAGCAGTACTTC
v_gene: TRBV28; j_gene: TRBJ1-5; abundance: .; d_gene: .; CDR3aa: CASSSSPGLGSGDQPQHF; CDR3nt: TGTGCCAGCAGTTCATCGCCGGGACTTGGAAGTGGTGATCAGCCCCAGCATTTT
v_gene: TRBV6-5; j_gene: TRBJ2-6; abundance: .; d_gene: .; CDR3aa: CASSYKAGANVLTF; CDR3nt: TGTGCCAGCAGTTACAAGGCCGGGGCCAACGTCCTGACTTTC
v_gene: TRBV5-5; j_gene: TRBJ2-1; abundance: few; d_gene: .; CDR3aa: CASWDPGRHNEQFF; CDR3nt: TGTGCCAGCTGGGATCCGGGCAGACACAATGAGCAGTTCTTC
v_gene: TRBV20-1; j_gene: TRBJ1-5; abundance: few; d_gene: .; CDR3aa: CSARDIGQPQHF; CDR3nt: TGCAGTGCTAGAGATATTGGTCAGCCCCAGCATTTT
v_gene: TRBV6-2/TRBV6-3; j_gene: TRBJ2-2; abundance: few; d_gene: TRBD2; CDR3aa: CASSYPKTSGHTGELFF; CDR3nt: TGTGCCAGCAGTTACCCAAAGACTAGCGGACACACCGGGGAGCTGTTTTTT
v_gene: TRBV7-2; j_gene: TRBJ1-6; abundance: .; d_gene: .; CDR3aa: CASTLIGGRGTSPLHF; CDR3nt: TGTGCCAGTACCCTTATCGGTGGCAGAGGGACTTCACCCCTCCACTTT
v_gene: TRBV7-9; j_gene: TRBJ2-7; abundance: .; d_gene: .; CDR3aa: CASSLGLGLNEQYF; CDR3nt: TGTGCCAGCAGCTTAGGCCTGGGCCTCAATGAGCAGTACTTC
v_gene: TRBV7-9; j_gene: TRBJ2-7; abundance: .; d_gene: .; CDR3aa: CASSQGVWLASYEQYF; CDR3nt: TGTGCCAGCAGCCAGGGAGTATGGTTGGCTTCCTACGAGCAGTACTTC
v_gene: TRBV19; j_gene: TRBJ2-3; abundance: .; d_gene: TRBD1; CDR3aa: CASNPGQGVHTQYF; CDR3nt: TGTGCCAGTAACCCGGGACAGGGGGTTCATACGCAGTATTTT
v_gene: TRBV4-1; j_gene: TRBJ2-3; abundance: .; d_gene: TRBD1; CDR3aa: CASSQERTGDTQYF; CDR3nt: TGCGCCAGCAGCCAAGAAAGGACAGGCGATACGCAGTATTTT
v_gene: TRBV12-3/TRBV12-4; j_gene: TRBJ2-3; abundance: few; d_gene: TRBD2; CDR3aa: CASSSTSGGPLSTDTQYF; CDR3nt: TGTGCCAGCAGTTCCACTAGCGGGGGTCCCCTTAGCACAGATACGCAGTATTTT
v_gene: TRBV29-1; j_gene: TRBJ2-1; abundance: .; d_gene: .; CDR3aa: CSFEGAGPNEQFF; CDR3nt: TGCAGCTTCGAAGGTGCGGGACCCAATGAGCAGTTCTTC
v_gene: TRBV28; j_gene: TRBJ2-1; abundance: .; d_gene: TRBD2; CDR3aa: CASRGLAGVFNEQFF; CDR3nt: TGTGCCAGCAGAGGACTAGCGGGAGTATTTAATGAGCAGTTCTTC
v_gene: TRBV29-1; j_gene: TRBJ2-3; abundance: .; d_gene: TRBD2; CDR3aa: CSAEGASGRNTDTQYF; CDR3nt: TGCAGCGCCGAGGGGGCTAGCGGGAGGAACACAGATACGCAGTATTTT
v_gene: TRBV18; j_gene: TRBJ2-5; abundance: few; d_gene: .; CDR3aa: CASSPPSGVETQYF; CDR3nt: TGTGCCAGCTCACCACCATCAGGGGTGGAGACCCAGTACTTC
v_gene: TRBV6-5; j_gene: TRBJ1-5; abundance: .; d_gene: .; CDR3aa: CASSYTGGWDQPQHF; CDR3nt: TGTGCCAGCAGTTACACGGGGGGCTGGGATCAGCCCCAGCATTTT
v_gene: TRBV20-1; j_gene: TRBJ2-1; abundance: few; d_gene: TRBD2; CDR3aa: CSAIAGGPGDEQFF; CDR3nt: TGCAGTGCTATAGCGGGGGGCCCCGGCGATGAGCAGTTCTTC
v_gene: TRBV3-1; j_gene: TRBJ1-1; abundance: many; d_gene: .; CDR3aa: CASSQGGTEAFF; CDR3nt: TGTGCCAGCAGCCAAGGGGGCACTGAAGCTTTCTTT
v_gene: TRBV29-1; j_gene: TRBJ1-5; abundance: .; d_gene: TRBD1; CDR3aa: CSVSTGDRAYQPQHF; CDR3nt: TGCAGCGTTTCCACTGGGGACAGGGCCTATCAGCCCCAGCATTTT
v_gene: TRBV6-5; j_gene: TRBJ1-1; abundance: .; d_gene: .; CDR3aa: CASSPHNTNEAFF; CDR3nt: TGTGCCAGCAGTCCCCATAACACTAATGAAGCTTTCTTT
v_gene: TRBV3-1; j_gene: TRBJ2-7; abundance: few; d_gene: TRBD2; CDR3aa: CASSQDFGRAGSGEQYF; CDR3nt: TGTGCCAGCAGCCAAGATTTCGGTCGAGCGGGATCGGGCGAGCAGTACTTC
v_gene: TRBV20-1; j_gene: TRBJ2-3; abundance: few; d_gene: TRBD2; CDR3aa: CSARTSVSTDTQYF; CDR3nt: TGCAGTGCCCGGACTAGCGTGAGCACAGATACGCAGTATTTT
v_gene: TRBV7-2; j_gene: TRBJ2-7; abundance: few; d_gene: TRBD1; CDR3aa: CASSWDRGREQYF; CDR3nt: TGTGCCAGCAGCTGGGACAGGGGGCGTGAGCAGTACTTC
v_gene: TRBV12-3/TRBV12-4; j_gene: TRBJ2-5; abundance: many; d_gene: .; CDR3aa: CASSLGKTQYF; CDR3nt: TGTGCCAGCAGTTTGGGGAAGACCCAGTACTTC